This TCR beta chain was found in a study of OX40 agonist ivuxolimab in advanced cancers. Here immunoSEQ multiplex PCR was the method, and the copy in TCRdb shows in-frame clones only, minus some. The table shows about 92,000 clones, with about four fifths occurring only once. As regards this clone: The antigen is not known.

Overall study findings and caveats: Low normalized T-cell clonal expansion was additionally recorded for some nonresponders. Among the least clonally expanded were partial responders at 0.1-3.0 mg/kg. CD8+ T cells showed, on average, more clonal expansion than CD4+ cells. At 0.1 to 3.0 mg/kg and by week 6, clonal expansion occurred in CD4+ and CD8+ blood T cells.

CDR1 and CDR2 from the germline V gene are SGHNT and YYREEE (reference sequence). The CDR3 totals 15 residues. The trim removed 2 bases at V and 0 bases at J, leaving 5 bases unmatched. The sequencing used CD4+ or CD8+ T cells sorted from blood, collected in a trial of the OX40 agonist ivuxolimab. The J gene is TRBJ2-7, the V gene TRBV5-4, with TRBD1 matching over 7 bases. The receptor was derived from an adult with an advanced solid tumor such as melanoma, head and neck, liver or kidney cancer. The CDR3 bases are TGTGCCAGCAGCTTTCAGGACAGGAGCTCCTACGAGCAGTACTTC. This encodes CASSFQDRSSYEQYF.